This T cell receptor beta chain was captured by sequencing in a study of cytomegalovirus exposure and HLA in healthy donors. Study findings and constraints: V- and J-gene trimming of TCR beta was linked (in a later analysis) to a missense DCLRE1C variant.

As regards this clone: Antigen: not known.

Amplification used 60 Vbeta primers and 13 Jbeta primers. Here immunoSEQ multiplex PCR was the method, and the copy in TCRdb shows in-frame clones only, minus some. The data show roughly 90,000 clones, with about nine tenths seen just once and around 2.3% held by the top ten. Germline CDR1 and CDR2: LNHDA and SQIVND (reference sequence). The CDR3 contains 15 residues. V shed 9 bases, J shed 3 bases, and the junction held 11 bases outside the gene matches. Sequencing was carried out using PBMCs. The chain couples TRBV19 to TRBJ1-5, with TRBD1 matching over 7 bases. This TCR came from a young man in good health and CMV-seronegative. This CDR3 is CASRTGDTINQPQHF. Written as DNA, the CDR3 is TGTGCCAGCCGGACAGGAGACACCATCAATCAGCCCCAGCATTTT.